The rows below give T cell receptor beta chains drawn from one sample of a study of control samples from healthy donors and cancer patients. TCRdb's copy holds only in-frame clones and misses some; the assay was immunoSEQ multiplex PCR. Of fewer than 200,000 clones in the sample, about 94% were seen once. Sequencing input: blood. These receptors were taken from a woman in her sixties in good health. The CDR3 runs from the conserved cysteine through the conserved F or W. Each record gives: J gene, V gene, clone size, D gene, CDR3 DNA, CDR3 protein. D genes are given only for firm matches. Size is omitted from some rows. Given values are once, few, many or a class for expanded clones.

>TRBJ1-2|TRBV2|.|.
TGTGCCAGCAGGGTGGGGGTGGACAGATTCTATGGCTACACCTTC
CASRVGVDRFYGYTF
>TRBJ1-3|TRBV5-4|once|TRBD1
TGTGCCAGCAGCTTACAGGGGGCGCGAGGAAACACCATATATTTT
CASSLQGARGNTIYF
>TRBJ2-1|TRBV7-9|.|TRBD2
TGTGCCAGCAGCTTAGCTTTTGGAACTAGCGGCTTGGATGAGCAGTTCTTC
CASSLAFGTSGLDEQFF
>TRBJ2-7|TRBV5-1|.|TRBD2
TGCGCCAGCAGCCACGGACTAGTATACGAGCAGTACTTC
CASSHGLVYEQYF
>TRBJ1-4|TRBV30|.|.
TGTGCCTGGAGTGAGGGGCAATCAACTAATGAAAAACTGTTTTTT
CAWSEGQSTNEKLFF
>TRBJ1-5|TRBV19|.|.
TGTGCCAGTACCCCCCTGTCCGGGAGCAATCAGCCCCAGCATTTT
CASTPLSGSNQPQHF
>TRBJ1-6|TRBV10-1|.|.
TGCGCCAGCAGTGAGTCGTGGGGAGGATCACCCCTCCACTTT
CASSESWGGSPLHF
>TRBJ2-1|TRBV3-1/TRBV3-2|.|.
TGTGCCAGCAGCCAAGGACAGGGAGGCAATGAGCAGTTCTTC
CASSQGQGGNEQFF
>TRBJ2-1|TRBV24-1|.|.
TGTGCCACCACGCCACCGGGACCGTTGAAGTCTTACAATGAGCAGTTCTTC
CATTPPGPLKSYNEQFF
>TRBJ1-2|TRBV2|.|.
TGTGCCAGCAGTGAATCAGAGTACTATGGCTACACCTTC
CASSESEYYGYTF
>TRBJ2-1|TRBV5-1|.|.
TGCGCCAGCAGCCCGGGGACTTTTTTAAGCTCCTACAATGAGCAGTTCTTC
CASSPGTFLSSYNEQFF
>TRBJ2-3|TRBV6-6|.|.
TGTGCCAGCAGTTACCGCCTTTCCGCGGGTGGCGATACGCAGTATTTT
CASSYRLSAGGDTQYF
>TRBJ2-5|TRBV18|.|.
TGTGCCAGCTCACGACAGGCCCCTGGAGAGACCCAGTACTTC
CASSRQAPGETQYF
>TRBJ1-3|TRBV25-1|.|.
TGTGCCAGCAGTTCATCCGGCAGAAGCTCTGGAAACACCATATATTTT
CASSSSGRSSGNTIYF
>TRBJ2-2|TRBV7-2|.|TRBD2
TGTGCCAGCAGCTTACAGCGGGGCCGTACCGGGGAGCTGTTTTTT
CASSLQRGRTGELFF
>TRBJ1-2|TRBV7-9|few|TRBD1
TGTGCCAGCAGCCCCCAGGGGGCGGGCGGCTACACCTTC
CASSPQGAGGYTF
>TRBJ2-3|TRBV4-2|.|.
TGTGCCAGCAGCCAAGAAGGAGGGGGGGGAACAGATACGCAGTATTTT
CASSQEGGGGTDTQYF
>TRBJ2-3|TRBV3-1/TRBV3-2|.|.
TGTGCCAGCAGCCAAGCCAGGGGCAACCTCAATACGCAGTATTTT
CASSQARGNLNTQYF
>TRBJ2-1|TRBV5-8|.|.
TGTGCCAGCATCCCTAGGGCTGGGTACAATGAGCAGTTCTTC
CASIPRAGYNEQFF
>TRBJ2-3|TRBV10-3|.|TRBD2
TGTGCCATCAGTGATCAAGTAGCGGGGATCACAGATACGCAGTATTTT
CAISDQVAGITDTQYF
>TRBJ2-7|TRBV30|.|.
TGTGCCTGGGGGGCCCAAAAATACGAGCAGTACTTC
CAWGAQKYEQYF
>TRBJ1-1|TRBV12-5|.|.
TGTGCTAGTGGTTTGGTGGGGGGGGCCACACGACCGAACACTGAAGCTTTCTTT
CASGLVGGATRPNTEAFF
>TRBJ1-1|TRBV4-3|.|.
TGCGCCAGCAGCCAAATAAACCTGAACTCTGAAGCTTTCTTT
CASSQINLNSEAFF
>TRBJ2-5|TRBV7-2|.|.
TGTGCCAGCAGCTTAGGCCTAGTGGAGACCCAGTACTTC
CASSLGLVETQYF
>TRBJ2-1|TRBV2|.|TRBD2
TGTGCCAGCAGTGCCCAGCGGGGGGGTAAGAATGAGCAGTTCTTC
CASSAQRGGKNEQFF
>TRBJ1-4|TRBV4-3|once|.
TGCGCCAGCAGCCAAGACAGTACAGGGAATGAAAAACTGTTTTTT
CASSQDSTGNEKLFF
>TRBJ1-2|TRBV12-3/TRBV12-4|.|.
TGTGCCAGCAGTTTACAGGGAGAAGGCTACACCTTC
CASSLQGEGYTF
>TRBJ1-2|TRBV10-3|.|.
TGTGCCATCAGTGCGAAGGAGGGGGGATACTATGGCTACACCTTC
CAISAKEGGYYGYTF
>TRBJ1-1|TRBV19|.|TRBD1
TGTGCCAGTAGCCAGACAGGGGGACCACCCGCCACTGAAGCTTTCTTT
CASSQTGGPPATEAFF
>TRBJ2-3|TRBV10-3|.|.
TGTGCCATCAGTGAGTCAACAGATACGCAGTATTTT
CAISESTDTQYF
>TRBJ1-2|TRBV5-4|once|TRBD1
TGTGCCAGCAGCCCAGACAGGGGGCGCCCCTATGGCTACACCTTC
CASSPDRGRPYGYTF
>TRBJ1-2|TRBV9|.|TRBD1
TGTGCCAGCAGCGGAGCGACAGGGTATGGCTACACCTTC
CASSGATGYGYTF
>TRBJ1-6|TRBV30|.|.
TGTGCCTGGAGTGTTGGGGGGGCAGGTAGGTCACCCCTCCACTTT
CAWSVGGAGRSPLHF
>TRBJ1-2|TRBV7-2|.|TRBD1
TGTGCCAGCAGCTTAATGCAGGGGGCCGCTGGCTACACCTTC
CASSLMQGAAGYTF
>TRBJ1-1|TRBV19|.|.
TGTGCCAGTAGGATAAACACTGAAGCTTTCTTT
CASRINTEAFF
>TRBJ2-1|TRBV19|.|TRBD2
TGTGCCAGTAGTATAGCTAGCGGGGCGTCTGAGCAGTTCTTC
CASSIASGASEQFF
>TRBJ2-1|TRBV7-2|.|.
TGTGCCAGCAGCTTCCAGGGAACCGGTGTTGAGCAGTTCTTC
CASSFQGTGVEQFF
>TRBJ2-7|TRBV7-9|.|TRBD1
TGTGCCAGCAGCTTAGCCGGGACAGGGATGTACGAGCAGTACTTC
CASSLAGTGMYEQYF
>TRBJ1-5|TRBV10-3|.|.
TGTGCCATCAGTCAAGACGGGAATCAGCCCCAGCATTTT
CAISQDGNQPQHF
>TRBJ2-2|TRBV10-1|.|TRBD1
TGCGCCAGCGGGACAGCGAACACCGGGGAGCTGTTTTTT
CASGTANTGELFF
>TRBJ1-3|TRBV9|once|.
TGTGCCAGCAGCGTAGGGGTAAGAGGGACACCGACGAGCTCTGGAAACACCATATATTTT
CASSVGVRGTPTSSGNTIYF
>TRBJ1-1|TRBV29-1|.|TRBD1
TGCAGCGTTGAAGATGTCGACAGGGGTCGCCCTGAAGCTTTCTTT
CSVEDVDRGRPEAFF
>TRBJ2-1|TRBV19|few|.
TGTGCCAGTAGTGCCTCTCTGAGCTCCTACAATGAGCAGTTCTTC
CASSASLSSYNEQFF
>TRBJ2-1|TRBV25-1|once|TRBD2
TGTGCCAGCAGTGATCGCTTAGCGGGGCGCTCCTACAATGAGCAGTTCTTC
CASSDRLAGRSYNEQFF
>TRBJ1-1|TRBV5-1|.|.
TGCGCCAGCAGCTTGGGGCAGACCATGAACACTGAAGCTTTCTTT
CASSLGQTMNTEAFF
>TRBJ2-3|TRBV9|.|.
TGTGCCAGCAGCGTACCGCCGGGACCCACAGATACGCAGTATTTT
CASSVPPGPTDTQYF
>TRBJ1-1|TRBV5-1|.|.
TGCGCCAGCAGCCTGATAGAGGGGAACACTGAAGCTTTCTTT
CASSLIEGNTEAFF
>TRBJ2-5|TRBV5-1|.|TRBD1
TGCGCCAGCAGCTTGGGTGCAGGGGGCGGGGAGACCCAGTACTTC
CASSLGAGGGETQYF
>TRBJ2-7|TRBV5-1|.|TRBD1
TGCGCCAGCAGCTGGGCCGGGACAGGGACCTCATACGAGCAGTACTTC
CASSWAGTGTSYEQYF
>TRBJ1-2|TRBV12-5|few|.
TGTGCTAGTGGCGATACAGAGTATGGCTACACCTTC
CASGDTEYGYTF
>TRBJ1-5|TRBV9|.|TRBD1
TGTGCCAGCAGCGAAACGGGACAGGGGATAGGACAGCCCCAGCATTTT
CASSETGQGIGQPQHF
>TRBJ2-7|TRBV5-5|.|.
TGTGCCAGCAGCTTGGGAACAGCCTATGCCTACGAGCAGTACTTC
CASSLGTAYAYEQYF
>TRBJ1-1|TRBV7-9|.|.
TGTGCCAGCAGCTCTCCGGGTAGGGCTTTCTTT
CASSSPGRAFF